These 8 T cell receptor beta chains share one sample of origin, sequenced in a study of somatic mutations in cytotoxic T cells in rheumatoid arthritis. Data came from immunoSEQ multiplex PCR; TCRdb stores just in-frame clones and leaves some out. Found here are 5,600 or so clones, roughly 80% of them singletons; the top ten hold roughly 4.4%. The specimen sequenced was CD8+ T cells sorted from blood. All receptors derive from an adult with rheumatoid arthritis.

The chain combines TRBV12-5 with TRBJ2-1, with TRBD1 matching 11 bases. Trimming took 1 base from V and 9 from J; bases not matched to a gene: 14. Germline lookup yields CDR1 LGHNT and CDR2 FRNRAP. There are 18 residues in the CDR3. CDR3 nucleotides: TGTGCTAGTGGTTTGGGGCAAACCCCGGGACAGGGGGAATGTGAGCAGTTCTTC. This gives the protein CASGLGQTPGQGECEQFF.

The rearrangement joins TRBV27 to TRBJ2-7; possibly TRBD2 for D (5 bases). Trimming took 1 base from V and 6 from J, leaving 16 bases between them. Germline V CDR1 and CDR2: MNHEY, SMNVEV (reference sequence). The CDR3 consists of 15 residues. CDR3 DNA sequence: TGTGCCAGCAGTTTATTGGGAGTACCGTGGGGCGAGCAGTACTTC. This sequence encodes CASSLLGVPWGEQYF.

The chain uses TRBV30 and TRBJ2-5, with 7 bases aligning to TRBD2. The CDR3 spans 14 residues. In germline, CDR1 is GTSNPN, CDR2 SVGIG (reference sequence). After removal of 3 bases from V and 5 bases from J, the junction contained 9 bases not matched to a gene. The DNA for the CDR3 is TGTGCCTGGAGGGGGGAGGGAAATTGGGAGACCCAGTACTTC. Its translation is CAWRGEGNWETQYF.

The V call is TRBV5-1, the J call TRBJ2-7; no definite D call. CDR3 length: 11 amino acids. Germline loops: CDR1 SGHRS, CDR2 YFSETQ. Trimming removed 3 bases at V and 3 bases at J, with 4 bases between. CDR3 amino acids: CASSSGYEQYF. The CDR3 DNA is TGCGCCAGCAGCTCAGGCTACGAGCAGTACTTC.

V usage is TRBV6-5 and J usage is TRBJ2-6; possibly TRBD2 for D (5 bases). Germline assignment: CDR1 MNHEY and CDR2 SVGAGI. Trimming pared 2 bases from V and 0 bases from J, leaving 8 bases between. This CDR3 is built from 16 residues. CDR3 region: CASSYGLNSGANVLTF. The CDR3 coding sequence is TGTGCCAGCAGTTACGGACTGAACTCTGGGGCCAACGTCCTGACTTTC.

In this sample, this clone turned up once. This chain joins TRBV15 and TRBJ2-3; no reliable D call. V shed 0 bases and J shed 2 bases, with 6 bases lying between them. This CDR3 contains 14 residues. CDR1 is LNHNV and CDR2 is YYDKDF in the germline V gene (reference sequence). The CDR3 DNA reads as TGTGCCACCAGCAGAGAACCGGACACAGATACGCAGTATTTT. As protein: CATSREPDTDTQYF.

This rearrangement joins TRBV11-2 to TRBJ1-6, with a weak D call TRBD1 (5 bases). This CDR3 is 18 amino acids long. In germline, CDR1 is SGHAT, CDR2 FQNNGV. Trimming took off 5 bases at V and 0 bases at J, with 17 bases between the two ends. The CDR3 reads CASSPRFSDSSYNSPLHF. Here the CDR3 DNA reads TGTGCCAGCAGCCCCCGCTTCAGTGACAGCTCCTATAATTCACCCCTCCACTTT.

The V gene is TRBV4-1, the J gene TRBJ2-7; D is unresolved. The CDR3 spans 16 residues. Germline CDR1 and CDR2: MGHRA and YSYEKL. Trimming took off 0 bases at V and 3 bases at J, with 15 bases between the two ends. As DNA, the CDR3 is TGCGCCAGCAGCCAAGATCTACATGGTCTGAGCTACGAGCAGTACTTC. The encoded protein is CASSQDLHGLSYEQYF.